This T cell receptor beta chain was found in a study of T-cell memory formation after mild COVID-19. Study-wide context: Among the donors, TCR clusters were largely specific to each donor.

V lost 3 bases and J lost 2; bases outside the gene matches: 4. The CDR3 is 16 residues long. Looked up from germline, CDR1 is SGHTA and CDR2 is FQGNSA. In regard to this clonotype: What it binds is not known.

Sample barcodes and UMIs were carried by the TCR alpha and TCR beta cDNA libraries that 5'RACE generated with constant-segment primers. One entry per CDR3 protein, called by TCRdb with MiXCR from the 5' RACE reads. Found here are 25,000 to 35,000 distinct CDR3 sequences, under 25% of them singletons; the top ten hold about 1.5%. Whole-study findings and limits: Contracting CD4+ clones lay largely in CM and EM, with CD8+ ones residing in EMRA.

Sequenced material: PBMCs or a T cell subset sorted from them (not recorded which). The chain joins TRBV7-2 to TRBJ2-1; 10 nucleotides line up with TRBD1. The receptor comes from an adult who had mild COVID-19 (a few samples of this study predate the infection). Cell type and time point are not known. The CDR3 here is CASSFSGTGAYNEQFF. The CDR3 DNA sequence: TGTGCCAGCAGCTTCTCCGGGACAGGGGCCTACAATGAGCAGTTCTTC. Full variable domain (missing parts from reference TRBV7-2 and TRBJ2-1): GAGVSQSPSNKVTEKGKDVELRCDPISGHTALYWYRQSLGQGLEFLIYFQGNSAPDKSGLPSDRFSAERTGGSVSTLTIQRTQQEDSAVYLCASSFSGTGAYNEQFFGPGTRLTVL.